This entry lists 14 T cell receptor beta chains sequenced from one sample in a study of shared clonotypes between healthy human individuals. Clones were sequenced by immunoSEQ multiplex PCR, and TCRdb holds only the in-frame ones, with some missing. Among around 1.4 million clones listed, 98% were seen once. Sample: naive CD4+ T cells sorted from blood. Subset in this sample: CD45RA+ positively selected. The receptors were sampled from a man younger than 40 in good health.

The chain has TRBV28 and TRBJ2-2; 11 bases align to TRBD1. The CDR3 sequence is 15 residues long. Germline V gene sequence: CDR1 MDHEN, CDR2 SYDVKM. V gave up 6 bases and J gave up 6 bases; unmatched junction bases: 6. This CDR3 reads CASRNPGQGAGELFF. The CDR3 nucleotides read TGTGCCAGCAGAAACCCGGGACAGGGGGCCGGGGAGCTGTTTTTT.

This chain uses TRBV7-7 with TRBJ2-2; no definite D call. This CDR3 has 13 amino acids. Trimming removed 9 bases at V and 8 bases at J, with 16 bases between. Germline V CDR1 and CDR2: SSHAT, FNYEAQ (reference sequence). This CDR3 reads CARFDDESGELFF. CDR3 nucleotides: TGTGCCAGATTTGATGACGAATCTGGGGAGCTGTTTTTT.

The chain carries TRBV7-2 and TRBJ1-1, with 9 bases aligning to TRBD1. The CDR3 is 15 residues long. Per germline, CDR1 SGHTA and CDR2 FQGNSA. Trimming took 5 bases from V and 6 from J; bases not matched to a gene: 10. CDR3 sequence reads: CASSIRYRGLPEAFF. CDR3 nucleotide sequence: TGTGCCAGCAGCATTCGATACAGGGGGCTCCCTGAAGCTTTCTTT.

V usage is TRBV11-2 and J usage is TRBJ2-7; unclear D gene. V lost 5 bases to trimming and J lost 2 bases, with 13 bases between them. This CDR3 has 14 residues. The germline CDR1 and CDR2 sequences are SGHAT and FQNNGV. CDR3 region: CASSKWGPTYEQYF. CDR3 coding DNA: TGTGCCAGCAGCAAATGGGGTCCAACCTACGAGCAGTACTTC.

The chain is built from TRBV5-5 and TRBJ1-1; D call uncertain. The CDR3 is 13 amino acids. Trimming shortened V by 4 bases and J by 7 bases, and 14 bases separated the two germline ends. Germline V gene lookup returns CDR1 SGHKS and CDR2 YYEKEE (reference sequence). For the CDR3, the DNA is TGTGCCAGCAGCCCACGATCCGGGTTTGAAGCTTTCTTT. This sequence encodes CASSPRSGFEAFF.

This chain links TRBV5-1 with TRBJ2-2; D tentatively fits TRBD1 or TRBD2 (5 bases each). Germline CDR1 SGHRS, CDR2 YFSETQ. V gave up 4 bases and J gave up 4 bases, with 8 bases separating them. This CDR3 spans 13 amino acids. The CDR3 nucleotides read TGCGCCAGCAGCGAGGGGTTCACCGGGGAGCTGTTTTTT. Its translation: CASSEGFTGELFF.

The chain combines TRBV7-2 with TRBJ2-1; D uncertain. V was pared by 5 bases and J by 10 bases, with 15 bases between. The CDR3 sequence is 13 residues long. Germline loops: CDR1 SGHTA, CDR2 FQGNSA. The CDR3 loop reads CASSTTWAEEQFF. CDR3 coding DNA: TGTGCCAGCAGCACCACGTGGGCCGAAGAGCAGTTCTTC.

Points on this clone: At one boundary the junction diverges from the germline segment, which might be a read error. The chain uses TRBV7-9 and TRBJ1-1; D not certain. Per germline, CDR1 SEHNR and CDR2 FQNEAQ (reference sequence). The CDR3 sequence is 11 residues long. The DNA for the CDR3 is TGTGCCAGCAGCTTAGCGAGACGCACCGCCTTT. Translation: CASSLARRTAF.

The chain recombines TRBV5-1 with TRBJ2-1; D is undetermined. V lost 2 bases and J 9 bases, leaving 9 bases between the germline ends. This CDR3 spans 12 amino acids. Germline values: CDR1 SGHRS, CDR2 YFSETQ. The CDR3 region is CASSFGPSEQFF. The CDR3 DNA reads TGCGCCAGCAGCTTTGGCCCCAGTGAGCAGTTCTTC.

Note on this clone: This sample also contains other DNA sequences that code for the same CDR3. This chain links TRBV28 with TRBJ2-3; D gene ambiguous. The CDR3 covers 14 residues. Germline loops: CDR1 MDHEN, CDR2 SYDVKM. V was clipped by 3 bases and J by 0 bases, with 7 bases between them. The DNA for the CDR3 is TGTGCCAGCAGTTTCGGCGGAAGCACAGATACGCAGTATTTT. This gives the protein CASSFGGSTDTQYF. The full variable domain, with the rest looked up from reference TRBV28 and TRBJ2-3, is DVKVTQSSRYLVKRTGEKVFLECVQDMDHENMFWYRQDPGLGLRLIYFSYDVKMKEKGDIPEGYSVSREKKERFSLILESASTNQTSMYLCASSFGGSTDTQYFGPGTRLTVL.

V usage is TRBV28 and J usage is TRBJ2-2; TRBD2 is a possible D gene (5 bases). CDR1 and CDR2 (germline): MDHEN, SYDVKM. This CDR3 region has 14 residues. Trimming shortened V by 8 bases and J by 7 bases, and 17 bases separated the two germline ends. The chain's CDR3 is CASHRGSIGGELFF. CDR3 in DNA: TGTGCCAGCCACAGAGGGAGTATAGGCGGGGAGCTGTTTTTT.

The chain links TRBV19 to TRBJ2-7; 11 bases match TRBD2. The junction had 5 bases not matched to a gene; V was cut back by 1 base and J by 6 bases. Germline CDR1 and CDR2: LNHDA and SQIVND (reference sequence). This CDR3 contains 15 residues. The CDR3, as DNA: TGTGCCAGTAGTATAGTGGCTAGCGGGAGGCTCGAGCAGTACTTC. Translated: CASSIVASGRLEQYF.

This clone was seen just once. J is TRBJ2-7 and V is TRBV5-1; 15 bases match TRBD2. J lost 9 bases, V lost 3 bases, and 4 bases had no gene match. Germline V gene data show CDR1 as SGHRS and CDR2 as YFSETQ. The length of the CDR3 is 14 residues. CDR3 nucleotide sequence: TGCGCCAGCAGCTCGGGACTAGCGGGGGGCGGGCAGTACTTC. Translated: CASSSGLAGGGQYF. The whole variable domain, filled in from reference TRBV5-1 and TRBJ2-7, reads KAGVTQTPRYLIKTRGQQVTLSCSPISGHRSVSWYQQTPGQGLQFLFEYFSETQRNKGNFPGRFSGRQFSNSRSEMNVSTLELGDSALYLCASSSGLAGGGQYFGPGTRLTVT.

This chain links TRBV5-1 with TRBJ2-7; 8 positions match TRBD2. The junction had 19 bases not matched to a gene; V was cut back by 4 bases and J by 7 bases. The CDR3 is 17 amino acids. Germline CDR1 reads SGHRS; CDR2 reads YFSETQ. The CDR3 sequence: CASSESPAGGYSGEQYF. For the CDR3, the DNA is TGCGCCAGCAGCGAGTCACCCGCGGGGGGCTATTCTGGGGAGCAGTACTTC.